One TCR beta chain is described in this entry. The antigen remains undetermined. The PCR used 60 Vbeta and 13 Jbeta primers. Generated by immunoSEQ multiplex PCR, the TCRdb table keeps only in-frame clones and is missing some. Of more than 85,000 clones listed, about 86% are singletons. The sample originates from a study of cytomegalovirus exposure and HLA in healthy donors. General study findings and limits: A cluster of highly shared sequence variants was likely a sequencing artifact.

The CDR3 is 18 amino acids. Germline CDR1 reads MNHEY; CDR2 reads SMNVEV (reference sequence). Trimming at V came to 0 bases and at J to 2 bases, leaving 7 bases not matched to a gene. The receptor was derived from a woman aged 25-40 years in good health and CMV-seronegative. Sequencing was carried out using PBMCs. The V and J genes are TRBV27 and TRBJ2-6; TRBD1 matches 7 bases. The DNA of the CDR3 is TGTGCCAGCAGTTTATCACCCCGACAGGGAACTGGGGCCAACGTCCTGACTTTC. It encodes CASSLSPRQGTGANVLTF.